This TCR beta chain was recovered during a study of blood T cell repertoires in COVID-19. Background on the study: T cells, B-cell-depleted T cells, or PBMCs supplied cDNA or gDNA.

Original analysis: For nucleated cells, counts were estimated from reference gene primer amplification. Assay: immunoSEQ multiplex PCR; the TCRdb copy retains only in-frame clones and omits some. V and J calls and clone size come straight from that table; D and trimming were deduced from the DNA. The sample holds just over 300,000 clones, approximately 89% seen once. This CDR3 has 15 residues. Germline V gives CDR1 SGHTA, CDR2 FQGNSA. Trimming cost V 5 bases and J 11 bases, with 24 bases left between them. All enrollees were about 18 to 100 years old and from roughly 22 US areas. Resolution of symptoms, clearance, or two negative PCRs was present in recovered Cohort 3 donors.

The rearrangement links TRBV7-2 to TRBJ1-1; a possible D gene is TRBD1 (5 bases). What was sequenced was PBMCs or T cells enriched from blood (not recorded which). The receptor was isolated from a woman aged 40 to 50 who had recovered from COVID-19. The CDR3 sequence: CASSQQWGLEGGAFF. CDR3 nucleotide sequence: TGTGCCAGCAGCCAACAATGGGGACTAGAAGGAGGGGCTTTCTTT.